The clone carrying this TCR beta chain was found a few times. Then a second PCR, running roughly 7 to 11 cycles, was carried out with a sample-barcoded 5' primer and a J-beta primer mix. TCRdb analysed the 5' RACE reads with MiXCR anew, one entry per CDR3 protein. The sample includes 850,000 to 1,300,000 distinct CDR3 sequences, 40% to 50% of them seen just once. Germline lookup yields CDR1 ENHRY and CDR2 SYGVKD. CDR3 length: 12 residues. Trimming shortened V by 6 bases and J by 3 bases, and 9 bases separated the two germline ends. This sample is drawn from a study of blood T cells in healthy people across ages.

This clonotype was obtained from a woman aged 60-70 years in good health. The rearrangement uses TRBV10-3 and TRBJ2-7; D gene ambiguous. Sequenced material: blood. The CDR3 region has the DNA TGTGCCATCAGAGACTCCGGCTACGAGCAGTACTTC. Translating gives CAIRDSGYEQYF.